This TCR beta chain is drawn from a study of blood T cell repertoires in COVID-19. About the research overall: From the United States, Italy and Spain came samples of acute and convalescent COVID-19. The analysed material was cDNA or gDNA that came from T cells, B-cell-depleted T cells, or PBMCs.

Sequencing used immunoSEQ multiplex PCR; TCRdb keeps in-frame clones, though not all of them. The sample includes about 220,000 clones, around 80% of them seen just once. This CDR3 has 15 amino acids. From germline, CDR1 is MNHEY and CDR2 SMNVEV (reference sequence). V lost 8 bases, J lost 0 bases, and 7 bases stayed unmatched. The sequenced sample consisted of peripheral blood. The clonotype originates from a human donor in a cohort sampled during active COVID-19. The J gene is TRBJ1-1, the V gene TRBV27; 9 bases line up with TRBD1. In DNA form, the CDR3 reads TGTGCCAGCGCGGACAGGGGTCTAATGAACACTGAAGCTTTCTTT. Translating it yields CASADRGLMNTEAFF.